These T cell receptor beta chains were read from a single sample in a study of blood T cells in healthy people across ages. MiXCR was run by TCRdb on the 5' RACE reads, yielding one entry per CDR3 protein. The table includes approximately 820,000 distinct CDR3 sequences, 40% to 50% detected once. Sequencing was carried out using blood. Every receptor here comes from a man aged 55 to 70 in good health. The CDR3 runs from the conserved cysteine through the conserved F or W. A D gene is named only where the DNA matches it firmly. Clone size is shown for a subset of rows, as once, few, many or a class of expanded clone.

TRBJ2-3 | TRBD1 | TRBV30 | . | CALGTGTNTDTQYF | TGTGCCCTCGGGACAGGGACGAACACAGATACGCAGTATTTT
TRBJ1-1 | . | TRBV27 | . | CASSATGLTEAFF | TGTGCCAGCAGTGCAACAGGGTTGACTGAAGCTTTCTTT
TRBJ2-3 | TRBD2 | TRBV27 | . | CASSARTSGGTRGDTQYF | TGTGCCAGCAGTGCCCGGACTAGCGGGGGTACAAGGGGGGATACGCAGTATTTT
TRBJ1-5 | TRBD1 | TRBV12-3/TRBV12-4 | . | CASSQTNRGDQPQHF | TGTGCCAGCAGTCAAACTAACAGGGGGGATCAGCCCCAGCATTTT
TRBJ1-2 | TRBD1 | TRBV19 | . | CATSDRGYYGYTF | TGTGCCACCTCCGACAGGGGGTACTATGGCTACACCTTC
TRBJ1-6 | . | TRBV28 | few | CASTLGGLGDSPLHF | TGTGCCAGCACCTTGGGAGGCCTGGGAGACTCACCCCTCCACTTT
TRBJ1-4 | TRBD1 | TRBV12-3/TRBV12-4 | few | CASSRKGGPTNEKLFF | TGTGCCAGCAGTCGGAAAGGGGGCCCAACTAATGAAAAACTGTTTTTT
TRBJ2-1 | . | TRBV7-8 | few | CASRIQGGSSYNEQFF | TGTGCCAGCAGGATACAGGGGGGGAGCTCCTACAATGAGCAGTTCTTC
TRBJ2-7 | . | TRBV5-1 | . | CASSVFEGGYEQYF | TGCGCCAGCAGCGTATTTGAGGGAGGATACGAGCAGTACTTC
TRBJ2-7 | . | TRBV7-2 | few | CASSSGTWTYEQYF | TGTGCCAGCAGCTCCGGGACTTGGACCTACGAGCAGTACTTC
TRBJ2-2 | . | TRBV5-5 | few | CASSLDRGGTGELFF | TGTGCCAGCAGCTTGGACAGGGGAGGGACCGGGGAGCTGTTTTTT
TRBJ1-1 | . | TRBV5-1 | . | CASSKTPGNTEAFF | TGCGCCAGCAGCAAGACACCAGGGAACACTGAAGCTTTCTTT
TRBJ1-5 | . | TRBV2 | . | CASRGLGGGNQPQHF | TGTGCCAGCAGGGGACTAGGGGGGGGCAATCAGCCCCAGCATTTT
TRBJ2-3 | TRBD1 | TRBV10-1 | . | CASRPKTRGDTQYF | TGCGCCAGCCGGCCGAAGACCAGGGGGGATACGCAGTATTTT
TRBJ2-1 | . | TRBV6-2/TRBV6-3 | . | CASSLGAVSSYNEQFF | TGTGCCAGCAGCCTGGGGGCGGTCAGCTCCTACAATGAGCAGTTCTTC
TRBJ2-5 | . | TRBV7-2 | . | CASGQRETQYF | TGTGCCAGCGGGCAACGGGAGACCCAGTACTTC
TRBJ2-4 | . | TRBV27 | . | CASSQNLGAKNIQYF | TGTGCCAGCTCCCAGAACCTCGGAGCCAAAAACATTCAGTACTTC
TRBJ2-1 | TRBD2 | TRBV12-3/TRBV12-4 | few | CASKGLAGEQFF | TGTGCCAGCAAAGGACTAGCCGGGGAGCAGTTCTTC
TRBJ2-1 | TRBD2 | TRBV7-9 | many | CASWAAGGYNEQFF | TGTGCCAGCTGGGCGGCGGGGGGTTACAATGAGCAGTTCTTC
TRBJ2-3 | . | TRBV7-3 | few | CASSLSGMSTDTQYF | TGTGCCAGCAGCTTAAGTGGGATGAGCACAGATACGCAGTATTTT
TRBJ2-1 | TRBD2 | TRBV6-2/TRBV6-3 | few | CASSYRGTGTRGEQFF | TGTGCCAGCAGTTATAGGGGAACCGGGACTAGGGGTGAGCAGTTCTTC
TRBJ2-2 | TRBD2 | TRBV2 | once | CASSARGGSDTGELFF | TGTGCCAGCAGTGCACGCGGGGGGAGCGACACCGGGGAGCTGTTTTTT
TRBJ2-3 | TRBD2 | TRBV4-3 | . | CASSQRGTSGARTSTDTQYF | TGCGCCAGCAGCCAACGAGGGACTAGCGGGGCGCGTACTAGCACAGATACGCAGTATTTT
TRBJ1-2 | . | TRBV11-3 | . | CASSLTSDSYGYTF | TGTGCCAGCAGCTTAACCTCGGACAGCTATGGCTACACCTTC
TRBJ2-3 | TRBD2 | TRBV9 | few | CASSEIISGVTDTQYF | TGTGCCAGCAGCGAGATCATTAGCGGGGTCACAGATACGCAGTATTTT
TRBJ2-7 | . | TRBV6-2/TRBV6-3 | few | CASSYPTYEQYF | TGTGCCAGCAGTTACCCTACCTACGAGCAGTACTTC
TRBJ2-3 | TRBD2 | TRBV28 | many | CASSLMRGGFTDTQYF | TGTGCCAGCAGTTTAATGCGGGGGGGCTTCACAGATACGCAGTATTTT
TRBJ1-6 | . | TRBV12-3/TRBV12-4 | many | CASSIQGLNSPLHF | TGTGCCAGCAGTATCCAGGGGCTAAATTCACCCCTCCACTTT
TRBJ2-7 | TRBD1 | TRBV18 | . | CASSPRPGQTYEQYF | TGTGCCAGCTCACCTCGCCCGGGACAGACCTACGAGCAGTACTTC
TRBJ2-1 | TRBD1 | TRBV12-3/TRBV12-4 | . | CASSLWGQYNEQFF | TGTGCCAGCAGTTTATGGGGACAGTACAATGAGCAGTTCTTC
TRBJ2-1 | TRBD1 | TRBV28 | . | CASSPPSRTGGLGNEQFF | TGTGCCAGCAGTCCCCCTTCCCGGACAGGGGGGTTGGGAAATGAGCAGTTCTTC
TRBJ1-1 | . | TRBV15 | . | CATSLLGNTEAFF | TGTGCCACCAGCCTCTTGGGGAACACTGAAGCTTTCTTT
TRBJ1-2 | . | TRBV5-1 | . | CASSLAGTGPSLNGYTF | TGCGCCAGCAGCTTGGCCGGAACAGGTCCTAGTTTAAATGGCTACACCTTC
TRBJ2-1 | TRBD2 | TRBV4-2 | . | CASRGVTYNEQFF | TGTGCCAGCCGGGGGGTCACCTACAATGAGCAGTTCTTC
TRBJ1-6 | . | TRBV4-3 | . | CASSQDTAVYNSPLHF | TGCGCCAGCAGCCAAGATACGGCAGTCTATAATTCACCCCTCCACTTT
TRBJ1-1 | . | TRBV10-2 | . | CASSDPSEVNTEAFF | TGCGCCAGCAGTGACCCCTCGGAAGTGAACACTGAAGCTTTCTTT
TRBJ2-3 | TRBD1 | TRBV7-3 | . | CASSRTGVDTQYF | TGTGCCAGCAGTCGGACAGGGGTAGATACGCAGTATTTT
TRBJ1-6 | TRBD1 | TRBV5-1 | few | CASSVDRGNSPLHF | TGCGCCAGCAGCGTCGACAGGGGTAATTCACCCCTCCACTTT
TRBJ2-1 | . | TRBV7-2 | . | CASSLRRSEQFF | TGTGCCAGCAGCCTCCGCCGCAGTGAGCAGTTCTTC
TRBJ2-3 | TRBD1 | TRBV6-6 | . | CASSETGPLTDTQYF | TGTGCCAGCAGTGAGACAGGGCCCCTCACAGATACGCAGTATTTT
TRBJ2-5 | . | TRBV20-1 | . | CSARDLTVETQYF | TGCAGTGCTAGAGATCTAACTGTAGAGACCCAGTACTTC
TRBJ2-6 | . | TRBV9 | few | CASSVGGGVGANVLTF | TGTGCCAGCAGCGTAGGTGGGGGTGTCGGGGCCAACGTCCTGACTTTC
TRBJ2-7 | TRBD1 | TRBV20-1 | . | CSARPGTGRNEQYF | TGCAGTGCTAGACCCGGGACAGGGAGAAACGAGCAGTACTTC
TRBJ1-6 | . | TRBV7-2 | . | CASSLAHFPNSPLHF | TGTGCCAGCAGCTTAGCGCACTTTCCTAATTCACCCCTCCACTTT
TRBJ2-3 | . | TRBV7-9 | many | CASSFSSGSTDTQYF | TGTGCCAGCAGCTTCTCCAGCGGAAGCACAGATACGCAGTATTTT
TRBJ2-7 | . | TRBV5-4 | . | CASSLGAAAGYEQYF | TGTGCCAGCAGCTTGGGGGCAGCGGCGGGCTACGAGCAGTACTTC
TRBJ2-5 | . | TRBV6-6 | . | CASSYETQYF | TGTGCCAGCAGTTACGAGACCCAGTACTTC
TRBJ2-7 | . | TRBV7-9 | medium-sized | CASSPPGGFAYEQYF | TGTGCCAGCAGCCCCCCAGGGGGGTTTGCCTACGAGCAGTACTTC
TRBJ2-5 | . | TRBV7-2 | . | CASSLRRSLQETQYF | TGTGCCAGCAGCTTAAGAAGGAGCCTACAAGAGACCCAGTACTTC
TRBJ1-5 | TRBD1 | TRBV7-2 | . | CASSLVSRGRSQPQHF | TGTGCCAGCAGCTTAGTCTCCAGGGGGCGCAGTCAGCCCCAGCATTTT
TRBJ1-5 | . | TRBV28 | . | CASSRPQGNHQPQHF | TGTGCCAGCAGTAGACCGCAGGGAAACCATCAGCCCCAGCATTTT
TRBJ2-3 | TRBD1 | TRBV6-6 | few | CATLNDRADTQYF | TGTGCCACACTAAATGACAGGGCAGATACGCAGTATTTT
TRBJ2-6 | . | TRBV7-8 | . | CASSENIPASGANVLTF | TGTGCCAGCAGCGAAAACATTCCAGCCTCTGGGGCCAACGTCCTGACTTTC